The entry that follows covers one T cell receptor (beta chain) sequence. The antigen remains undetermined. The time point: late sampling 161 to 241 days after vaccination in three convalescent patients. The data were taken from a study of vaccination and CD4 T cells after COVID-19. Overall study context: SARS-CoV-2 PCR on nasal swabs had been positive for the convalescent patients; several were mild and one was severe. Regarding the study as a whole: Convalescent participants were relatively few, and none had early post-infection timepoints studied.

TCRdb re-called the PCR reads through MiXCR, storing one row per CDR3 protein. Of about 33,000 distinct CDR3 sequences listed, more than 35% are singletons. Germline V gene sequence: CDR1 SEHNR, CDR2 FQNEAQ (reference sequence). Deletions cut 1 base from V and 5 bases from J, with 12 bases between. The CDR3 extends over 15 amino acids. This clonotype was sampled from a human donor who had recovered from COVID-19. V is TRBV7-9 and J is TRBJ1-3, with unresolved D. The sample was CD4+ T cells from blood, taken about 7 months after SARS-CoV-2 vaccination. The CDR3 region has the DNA TGTGCCAGCAGCTTAGTCGGACGCGGAAGAAACACCATATATTTT. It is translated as CASSLVGRGRNTIYF.